The 13 T cell receptor beta chains presented below share a single source sample, sequenced in a study of OX40 agonist ivuxolimab in advanced cancers. Libraries were constructed by the immunoSEQ multiplex PCR assay. TCRdb stores this immuneACCESS table with in-frame sequences only. Part of the clones is absent; in the studies checked, under half of the shortfall reflects unresolved V genes, and no reason is known for the rest. This sample comprises fewer than 90,000 clones, around 83% of them detected only once. The ten largest clones represent about 8% of the sample. This sample comprised CD4+ or CD8+ T cells sorted from blood, obtained in a trial of the OX40 agonist ivuxolimab. The receptor set was obtained from an adult with an advanced solid tumor such as melanoma, head and neck, liver or kidney cancer.

J is TRBJ1-4 and V is TRBV2; D is uncertain. This CDR3 has 16 residues. The germline CDR1 and CDR2 sequences are SNHLY and FYNNEI. V lost 7 bases, J lost 0 bases, and 15 bases lay in between. Here the CDR3 reads CASTGSHGTTNEKLFF. DNA of the CDR3: TGTGCCAGCACCGGGTCCCATGGTACAACTAATGAAAAACTGTTTTTT. The whole variable domain, filled in from reference TRBV2 and TRBJ1-4, reads EPEVTQTPSHQVTQMGQEVILRCVPISNHLYFYWYRQILGQKVEFLVSFYNNEISEKSEIFDDQFSVERPDGSNFTLKIRSTKLEDSAMYFCASTGSHGTTNEKLFFGSGTQLSVL.

This clone showed up just once. The chain carries TRBV2 and TRBJ2-3; 13 bases are shared with TRBD2. CDR1 SNHLY and CDR2 FYNNEI come from the germline V gene. CDR3 length: 16 amino acids. The V gene end was trimmed by 6 bases and the J gene end by 5 bases; junction bases not matched to a gene: 8. The DNA of the CDR3 is TGTGCCAGCAGAAAACTAGCGGGAGGGCCTAGAGATACGCAGTATTTT. As protein: CASRKLAGGPRDTQYF.

The genes are TRBV2 and TRBJ1-1; 9 bases line up with TRBD1. This CDR3 region has 15 residues. After removal of 3 bases from V and 6 bases from J, the junction contained 8 bases not matched to a gene. Germline lookup yields CDR1 SNHLY and CDR2 FYNNEI. The CDR3 sequence is CASSDGTGKFPEAFF. CDR3 DNA: TGTGCCAGCAGTGACGGGACAGGGAAGTTCCCTGAAGCTTTCTTT.

V and J are TRBV28 and TRBJ1-1; D gene unclear. CDR3 length equals 12 residues. Per the germline V gene, CDR1 is MDHEN and CDR2 is SYDVKM. V was pared by 1 base and J by 7 bases, with 7 bases between. In DNA form, the CDR3 reads TGTGCCAGCAGTTTATTACACGGTGAAGCTTTCTTT. Translated: CASSLLHGEAFF.

V gene TRBV2 combines with J gene TRBJ2-7; 8 bases map to TRBD2. The CDR3 is 18 amino acids. V lost 3 bases and J lost 0; bases outside the gene matches: 13. Germline V gene data show CDR1 as SNHLY and CDR2 as FYNNEI. Written as DNA, the CDR3 is TGTGCCAGCAGTGATCCGCCCGGGAGGGGCCAACTCTCCTACGAGCAGTACTTC. Its translation: CASSDPPGRGQLSYEQYF.

This chain links TRBV9 with TRBJ1-3; perhaps TRBD1 as D (5 bases). V lost 2 bases and J 2 bases, leaving 17 bases between the germline ends. CDR1 SGDLS and CDR2 YYNGEE come from the germline V gene. CDR3 length: 17 amino acids. CDR3 bases: TGTGCCAGCAGCGTTATAGGCGGATCAGGGCCTGGAAACACCATATATTTT. Amino acids: CASSVIGGSGPGNTIYF.

This chain uses TRBV5-8 with TRBJ2-7; 8 bases align to TRBD2. The germline V gene encodes CDR1 SGHTS and CDR2 YDEGEE. Losses at the gene ends were 2 bases for V and 5 bases for J; bases not matched to a gene: 9. This CDR3 contains 15 residues. CDR3 sequence (DNA): TGTGCCAGCAGCTTCCCCTCGGGAGGGCCCAACGAGCAGTACTTC. It is translated as CASSFPSGGPNEQYF.

The chain joins TRBV5-1 to TRBJ2-7, with D possibly being TRBD2 (5 bases). V was pared by 3 bases and J by 1 base, with 26 bases between. CDR1 SGHRS and CDR2 YFSETQ come from the germline V gene. This CDR3 has 19 amino acids. The DNA of the CDR3 is TGCGCCAGCAGCTCCAACCCCTACGGACGGGATAAACGTTCCTACGAGCAGTACTTC. It encodes CASSSNPYGRDKRSYEQYF.

The count of this clone is one. The rearrangement links TRBV7-3 to TRBJ2-3; TRBD2 might be the D (5 bases). Germline-derived CDR1 and CDR2 are SGHTA and FQGTGA. V was cut by 5 bases and J by 2 bases, with 11 bases left in between. The CDR3 extends over 14 amino acids. As DNA, the CDR3 is TGTGCCAGCAGCCCCGGACTGATCACAGATACGCAGTATTTT. It translates to CASSPGLITDTQYF.

The gene calls are TRBV6-5 and TRBJ2-7; D is possibly TRBD1 (5 bases). CDR1 and CDR2 from the germline V gene are MNHEY and SVGAGI. The CDR3 covers 12 residues. V lost 7 bases, J lost 3 bases, and 10 bases lay in between. CDR3 in DNA: TGTGCCAGCAAAAGGGGTAACTACGAGCAGTACTTC. Translating it yields CASKRGNYEQYF.

The chain links TRBV28 to TRBJ2-7; 8 bases map to TRBD1. J lost 8 bases, V lost 3 bases, and 9 bases had no gene match. The V gene's germline CDR1 is MDHEN and CDR2 SYDVKM. This CDR3 spans 14 amino acids. Written as DNA, the CDR3 is TGTGCCAGCAGTTTCGTTGGACAGGGCAACAAGCAGTACTTC. Protein: CASSFVGQGNKQYF.

The chain uses TRBV5-4 and TRBJ2-3; 14 nucleotides agree with TRBD2. Germline CDR1 SGHNT, CDR2 YYREEE (reference sequence). The junction had 6 bases not matched to a gene; V was cut back by 4 bases and J by 2 bases. This CDR3 spans 17 amino acids. CDR3 loop: CASSPGLAGASTDTQYF. CDR3 sequence (DNA): TGTGCCAGCAGCCCGGGACTAGCGGGGGCATCCACAGATACGCAGTATTTT.

The chain is built from TRBV7-2 and TRBJ1-4, with a possible D match to TRBD1 (6 bases). The CDR3 extends over 14 amino acids. CDR1 is SGHTA and CDR2 is FQGNSA in the germline V gene. Trimming shortened V by 3 bases and J by 5 bases, and 10 bases separated the two germline ends. The CDR3 protein is CASSFRGGNEKLFF. The DNA for the CDR3 is TGTGCCAGCAGCTTTCGAGGGGGAAATGAAAAACTGTTTTTT.